These 24 T cell receptor beta chains were sequenced from one sample in a study of radiation and T cells in renal cell carcinoma. Time point given: blood 4 weeks post-SBRT, at nephrectomy. Treatment indicated: 15 Gy SBRT to primary tumor, nephrectomy 4 weeks later. Here immunoSEQ multiplex PCR was the method, and the copy in TCRdb shows in-frame clones only, minus some. The table lists tens of thousands of clones, 82% of them singletons. The sequencing used blood, collected from a patient whose treatment included radiotherapy and nephrectomy. These receptors all come from a woman aged 70-85 years with renal cell carcinoma.

The V call is TRBV6-5, the J call TRBJ2-4; tentatively, D is TRBD2 (5 bases). The CDR3 spans 14 residues. Germline loops: CDR1 MNHEY, CDR2 SVGAGI. Between the trimmed V and J ends, which lost 7 bases and 3 bases, there was a span of 13 bases. The CDR3 DNA follows: TGTGCCAGCACGGGGTCGGAGGACAAAAACATTCAGTACTTC. Protein: CASTGSEDKNIQYF.

This clone is labeled as medium-sized. V and J are TRBV5-5 and TRBJ1-3; D not certain. V lost 2 bases and J 4 bases, leaving 13 bases between the germline ends. This CDR3 spans 15 amino acids. Germline V lookup: CDR1 SGHKS, CDR2 YYEKEE (reference sequence). DNA of the CDR3: TGTGCCAGCAGCTTTATGGCGGGTCTCGGAAACACCATATATTTT. Protein sequence: CASSFMAGLGNTIYF.

The chain has TRBV6-5 and TRBJ2-3, with no clear D. The CDR3 is 13 residues long. The V gene's germline CDR1 is MNHEY and CDR2 SVGAGI. V shed 6 bases and J shed 1 base, with 8 bases lying between them. The CDR3 sequence: CASSPDGTDTQYF. As DNA, the CDR3 is TGTGCCAGCAGCCCCGATGGCACAGATACGCAGTATTTT.

The CDR3: CASSSIAGWGLGTDTQYF. CDR3 bases: TGTGCCAGCAGTTCTATAGCGGGTTGGGGCTTGGGCACAGATACGCAGTATTTT. The J gene is TRBJ2-3, the V gene TRBV27, with TRBD2 identical over 7 bases. Trimming removed 4 bases from V and 1 base from J; junction bases left unmatched: 14. The CDR3 is 18 amino acids. From germline, CDR1 is MNHEY and CDR2 SMNVEV (reference sequence).

The V gene is TRBV5-6, the J gene TRBJ2-5; D gene ambiguous. This CDR3 comprises 11 residues. Trimming left V 3 bases short and J 1 base short, with 1 base between. Germline lookup yields CDR1 SGHDT and CDR2 YYEEEE. The CDR3 loop reads CASSSQETQYF. As DNA, the CDR3 is TGTGCCAGCAGCTCCCAAGAGACCCAGTACTTC. Full variable domain (remainder filled in from reference TRBV5-6 and TRBJ2-5): DAGVTQSPTHLIKTRGQQVTLRCSPKSGHDTVSWYQQALGQGPQFIFQYYEEEERQRGNFPDRFSGHQFPNYSSELNVNALLLGDSALYLCASSSQETQYFGPGTRLLVL.

The genes are TRBV13 and TRBJ2-7; TRBD1 aligns across 10 bases. This CDR3 has 14 residues. The germline V gene encodes CDR1 PRHDT and CDR2 FYEKMQ (reference sequence). The junction had 5 bases not matched to a gene; V was cut back by 5 bases and J by 4 bases. The CDR3 spells CASSPGTGAYEQYF. Written as DNA, the CDR3 is TGTGCCAGCAGCCCAGGGACAGGGGCTTACGAGCAGTACTTC.

This chain joins TRBV5-1 and TRBJ2-1; 7 bases map to TRBD2. The CDR3 has 15 residues. Losses at the gene ends were 4 bases for V and 0 bases for J; bases not matched to a gene: 4. From germline, CDR1 is SGHRS and CDR2 YFSETQ. The CDR3 is CASSPIAGSYNEQFF. The CDR3 DNA follows: TGCGCCAGCAGCCCTATAGCGGGCTCCTACAATGAGCAGTTCTTC.

The rearrangement joins TRBV13 to TRBJ1-5; TRBD1 might be the D (5 bases). With 3 bases removed from V and 4 bases from J, the gap between germline ends came to 10 bases. Germline lookup yields CDR1 PRHDT and CDR2 FYEKMQ (reference sequence). The CDR3 extends over 14 amino acids. The CDR3 loop reads CASSLGRSNQPQHF. Here the CDR3 DNA reads TGTGCCAGCAGCTTGGGACGGTCGAATCAGCCCCAGCATTTT.

The chain has TRBV5-1 and TRBJ2-2; no clear D. The length of the CDR3 is 13 residues. Per the germline V gene, CDR1 is SGHRS and CDR2 is YFSETQ. Trimming left V 7 bases short and J 0 bases short, with 7 bases between. CDR3 sequence (DNA): TGCGCCAGCGGGCAGACGAACACCGGGGAGCTGTTTTTT. It encodes CASGQTNTGELFF.

There are a few counts of this clone. The chain's CDR3 is CAISEHGSGRDNEQFF. The CDR3 DNA reads TGTGCCATCAGTGAGCATGGTAGCGGGAGGGACAATGAGCAGTTCTTC. The chain links TRBV10-3 to TRBJ2-1; 11 positions match TRBD2. The V and J ends lost 2 bases and 5 bases, in that order; junction bases with no gene match: 5. Germline loops: CDR1 ENHRY, CDR2 SYGVKD. The CDR3 totals 16 residues.

The chain combines TRBV4-1 with TRBJ1-2; unclear D gene. Trimming cost V 0 bases and J 6 bases, with 14 bases left between them. This CDR3 has 15 residues. CDR1 is MGHRA and CDR2 is YSYEKL in the germline V gene. CDR3 nucleotides: TGCGCCAGCAGCCAAGAGGTAACAGCAGATCATGGCTACACCTTC. It translates to CASSQEVTADHGYTF.

This chain uses TRBV14 with TRBJ1-6, with D unresolved. The CDR3 has 15 residues. The germline CDR1 and CDR2 sequences are SGHDN and FVKESK. The V gene lost 0 bases and the J gene lost 7 bases, with 10 bases spanning the gap. The CDR3 sequence is CASSQEGLGNSPLHF. The CDR3 bases are TGTGCCAGCAGCCAAGAGGGCTTGGGGAATTCACCCCTCCACTTT.

In its sample, this clone was seen a few times. The CDR3 sequence is CASSPGSSGNTIYF. The CDR3 DNA reads TGTGCCAGTAGCCCCGGGAGCTCTGGAAACACCATATATTTT. The chain employs TRBV19 and TRBJ1-3, with D hard to call. The CDR3 loop spans 14 amino acids. V shed 6 bases and J shed 0 bases, with 9 bases lying between them. CDR1 is LNHDA, CDR2 SQIVND, per germline (reference sequence).

The V gene is TRBV6-5, the J gene TRBJ1-2; D perhaps matches TRBD1 (6 bases). The CDR3 sequence is 14 residues long. Trimming stripped 0 bases from V and 2 bases from J, with 7 bases between. CDR1 is MNHEY and CDR2 is SVGAGI in the germline V gene. CDR3 sequence (DNA): TGTGCCAGCAGTTACTCGGGGGGCAACTATGGCTACACCTTC. The encoded protein is CASSYSGGNYGYTF.

This clone was counted between two and nine times. The chain recombines TRBV19 with TRBJ1-5; tentatively, D is TRBD1 (6 bases). Trimming pared 3 bases from V and 6 bases from J, leaving 12 bases between. This CDR3 contains 14 residues. Germline V lookup: CDR1 LNHDA, CDR2 SQIVND (reference sequence). CDR3 sequence: CASSIDGGGQPQHF. The DNA for the CDR3 is TGTGCCAGTAGTATCGACGGGGGCGGTCAGCCCCAGCATTTT.

This sequence joins TRBV5-1 and TRBJ2-1; TRBD1 aligns across 8 bases. The length of the CDR3 is 15 residues. The J segment lost 8 bases and the V segment lost 4 bases, leaving 11 bases of the junction unmatched. Germline lookup yields CDR1 SGHRS and CDR2 YFSETQ. In nucleotides, the CDR3 is TGCGCCAGCAGCCCCGATAGACAGGGGACACATGAGCAGTTCTTC. It is translated as CASSPDRQGTHEQFF. Variable domain in full (rest from reference TRBV5-1 and TRBJ2-1): KAGVTQTPRYLIKTRGQQVTLSCSPISGHRSVSWYQQTPGQGLQFLFEYFSETQRNKGNFPGRFSGRQFSNSRSEMNVSTLELGDSALYLCASSPDRQGTHEQFFGPGTRLTVL.

This chain uses TRBV19 with TRBJ2-3, with 13 positions matching TRBD2. The germline V gene encodes CDR1 LNHDA and CDR2 SQIVND (reference sequence). The CDR3 loop spans 16 amino acids. Germline trimming cut 5 bases from V and 2 bases from J; bases unmatched to any gene: 4. The CDR3 spells CASSSGLAGPTDTQYF. The CDR3 DNA follows: TGTGCCAGTAGTTCGGGACTAGCGGGACCCACAGATACGCAGTATTTT.

The chain recombines TRBV6-5 with TRBJ2-2; TRBD1 agrees at 7 bases. Germline lookup yields CDR1 MNHEY and CDR2 SVGAGI. The V gene end was trimmed by 6 bases and the J gene end by 6 bases; junction bases not matched to a gene: 7. This CDR3 is 14 amino acids long. CDR3 sequence: CASSDRVGAGELFF. In DNA, the CDR3 is TGTGCCAGCAGCGACAGGGTAGGGGCCGGGGAGCTGTTTTTT.

V is TRBV27 and J is TRBJ2-1; D is undetermined. V dropped 3 bases and J dropped 9 bases, with 12 bases sitting between them. The CDR3 covers 13 residues. Germline CDR1 reads MNHEY; CDR2 reads SMNVEV (reference sequence). The CDR3 sequence: CASSLLTAGEQFF. For the CDR3, the DNA is TGTGCCAGCAGTTTGCTCACAGCAGGTGAGCAGTTCTTC.

The CDR3 sequence: CASSLSGANVLTF. The CDR3 nucleotides read TGTGCCAGCAGCTTGTCTGGGGCCAACGTCCTGACTTTC. The V gene is TRBV5-6, the J gene TRBJ2-6, with unresolved D. Germline V gene data show CDR1 as SGHDT and CDR2 as YYEEEE. CDR3 size: 13 residues. Trimming cost V 1 base and J 1 base, with 0 bases left between them.

J is TRBJ2-7 and V is TRBV6-5, with 7 nucleotides matching TRBD1. V dropped 3 bases and J dropped 2; count of bases not matched to a gene: 7. Germline CDR1 reads MNHEY; CDR2 reads SVGAGI. There are 15 residues in the CDR3. The DNA for the CDR3 is TGTGCCAGCAGTTATCGGCCAGGGGGAACCTACGAGCAGTACTTC. It is translated as CASSYRPGGTYEQYF.

This chain joins TRBV6-6 and TRBJ2-7; no clear D. Germline V lookup: CDR1 MNHNY, CDR2 SVGAGI (reference sequence). V gave up 5 bases and J gave up 1 base, with 15 bases separating them. There are 15 residues in the CDR3. The CDR3 DNA is TGTGCCAGCAGTCCTAACCGGGTCCCGTCCTACGAGCAGTACTTC. It codes for CASSPNRVPSYEQYF.

This chain connects TRBV9 to TRBJ2-3; TRBD1 matches at 10 bases. CDR3 length equals 15 residues. From germline, CDR1 is SGDLS and CDR2 YYNGEE. Losses at the gene ends were 4 bases for V and 2 bases for J; bases not matched to a gene: 4. Here the CDR3 reads CASSLGTGDTDTQYF. CDR3 coding DNA: TGTGCCAGCAGCCTAGGGACAGGGGACACAGATACGCAGTATTTT.

In its sample, this clone was seen once. This chain links TRBV5-4 with TRBJ1-5; D possibly corresponds to TRBD1 (5 bases). The CDR3 contains 14 residues. With 1 base removed from V and 7 bases from J, the gap between germline ends came to 12 bases. The germline gives CDR1 SGHNT, CDR2 YYREEE (reference sequence). The chain's CDR3 is CASSLQGPSQPQHF. The CDR3 nucleotides are TGTGCCAGCAGCTTGCAGGGTCCAAGCCAGCCCCAGCATTTT.